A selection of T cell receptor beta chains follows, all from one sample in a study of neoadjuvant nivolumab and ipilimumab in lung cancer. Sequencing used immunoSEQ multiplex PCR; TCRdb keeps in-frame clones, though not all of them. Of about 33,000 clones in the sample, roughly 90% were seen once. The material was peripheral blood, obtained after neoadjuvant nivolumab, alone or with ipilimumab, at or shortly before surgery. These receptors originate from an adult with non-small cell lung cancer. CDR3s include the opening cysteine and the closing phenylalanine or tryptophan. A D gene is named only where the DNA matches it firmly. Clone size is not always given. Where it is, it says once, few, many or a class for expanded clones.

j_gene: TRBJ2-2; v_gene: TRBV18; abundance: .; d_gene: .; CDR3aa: CASSPLHRVDTGELFF; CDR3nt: TGTGCCAGCTCACCCCTACACAGGGTGGACACCGGGGAGCTGTTTTTT
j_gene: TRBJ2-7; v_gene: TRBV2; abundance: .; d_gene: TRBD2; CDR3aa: CASSPVTSGRVEYF; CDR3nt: TGTGCCAGCAGCCCCGTCACTAGCGGGAGGGTTGAATACTTC
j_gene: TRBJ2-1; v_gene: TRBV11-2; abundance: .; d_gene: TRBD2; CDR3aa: CASSRRLPGTSGYNEQFF; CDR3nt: TGTGCCAGCAGCAGACGCCTCCCCGGGACTAGCGGTTATAATGAGCAGTTCTTC
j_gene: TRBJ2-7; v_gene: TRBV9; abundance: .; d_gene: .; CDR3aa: CASSPLQSGVEQYF; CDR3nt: TGTGCCAGCAGCCCCCTACAGTCTGGGGTCGAGCAGTACTTC
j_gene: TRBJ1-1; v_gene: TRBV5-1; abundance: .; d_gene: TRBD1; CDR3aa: CASSPSPLTGVEAFF; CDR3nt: TGCGCCAGCAGCCCCTCCCCTTTGACAGGGGTTGAAGCTTTCTTT
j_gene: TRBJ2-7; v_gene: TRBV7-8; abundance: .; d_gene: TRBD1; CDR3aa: CASSSTGQGAGEQYF; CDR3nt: TGTGCCAGCAGTTCCACGGGACAGGGGGCCGGGGAGCAGTACTTC
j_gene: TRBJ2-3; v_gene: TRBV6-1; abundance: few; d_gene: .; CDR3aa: CASSENEEALDTQYF; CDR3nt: TGTGCCAGCAGTGAAAATGAGGAGGCTTTGGATACGCAGTATTTT
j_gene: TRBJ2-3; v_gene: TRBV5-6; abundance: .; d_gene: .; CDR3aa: CASSHTRLGLTDTQYF; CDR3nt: TGTGCCAGCAGCCATACGAGACTAGGGCTAACAGATACGCAGTATTTT
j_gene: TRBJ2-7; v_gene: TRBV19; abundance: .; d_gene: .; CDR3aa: CASINRDSNYEQYF; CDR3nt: TGTGCCAGTATCAACCGGGACTCGAACTACGAGCAGTACTTC
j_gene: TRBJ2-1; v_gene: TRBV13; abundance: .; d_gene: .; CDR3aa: CASSVTSSAYNEQFF; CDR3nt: TGTGCCAGCAGCGTGACTAGTAGCGCCTACAATGAGCAGTTCTTC
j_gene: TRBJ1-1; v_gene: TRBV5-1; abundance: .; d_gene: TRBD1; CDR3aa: CASRTGTGGVTEAFF; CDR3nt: TGCGCCAGTAGAACCGGGACAGGGGGAGTCACTGAAGCTTTCTTT
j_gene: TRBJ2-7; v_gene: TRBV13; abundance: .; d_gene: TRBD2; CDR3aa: CASSRTSVTYEQYF; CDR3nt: TGTGCCAGCAGCCGGACTAGCGTTACCTACGAGCAGTACTTC
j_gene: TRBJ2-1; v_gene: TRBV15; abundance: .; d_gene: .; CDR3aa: CATSRARLLIYNEQFF; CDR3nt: TGTGCCACCAGCAGAGCGAGACTCCTAATTTACAATGAGCAGTTCTTC
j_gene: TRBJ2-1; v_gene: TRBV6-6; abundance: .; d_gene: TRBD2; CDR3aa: CASSLAGVSHDEQFF; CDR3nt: TGTGCCAGCAGCCTAGCGGGAGTGTCTCACGATGAGCAGTTCTTC
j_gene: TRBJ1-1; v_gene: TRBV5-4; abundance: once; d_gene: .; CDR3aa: CASSTPRQHMNTEAFF; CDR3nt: TGTGCCAGCAGCACACCTCGACAGCATATGAACACTGAAGCTTTCTTT
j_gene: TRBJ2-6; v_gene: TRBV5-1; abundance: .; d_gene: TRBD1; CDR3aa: CASSSGTAGANVLTF; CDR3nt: TGCGCCAGCTCATCTGGGACAGCTGGGGCCAACGTCCTGACTTTC
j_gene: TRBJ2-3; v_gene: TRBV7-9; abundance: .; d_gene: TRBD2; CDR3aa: CASSSGLAGVTDTQYF; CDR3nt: TGTGCCAGCAGCTCAGGACTAGCGGGAGTCACAGATACGCAGTATTTT
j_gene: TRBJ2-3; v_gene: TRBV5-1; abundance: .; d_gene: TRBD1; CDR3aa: CASSFGDRSTDTQYF; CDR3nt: TGCGCCAGCAGCTTTGGGGACAGGAGCACAGATACGCAGTATTTT